Sequencing of this T cell receptor beta chain was carried out in a study of cytomegalovirus exposure and HLA in healthy donors. Overall study: Earlier results showed 120 million or so unique TCR beta sequences derived from roughly 190 million T cells.

CDR1 LGHNA and CDR2 YNFKEQ come from the germline V gene. The length of the CDR3 is 14 residues. V lost 4 bases to trimming and J lost 3 bases, with 7 bases between them. 60 Vbeta and 13 Jbeta primers were used in PCR. TCRdb keeps only in-frame clones here, not all; method: immunoSEQ multiplex PCR. Of about 130,000 clones detected, approximately 17% appear once; the ten largest clones hold about 3.1%. Sequenced: PBMCs. The source of this sequence is a female donor in good health and CMV-seropositive. The rearrangement joins TRBV4-2 to TRBJ2-6; no clear D gene. Written as DNA, the CDR3 is TGTGCCAGCAGCCCCCCGGGTGGGGCCAACGTCCTGACTTTC. Protein sequence: CASSPPGGANVLTF.